Here is one TCR beta chain with its context. The data stem from a study of blood T cell repertoires in COVID-19. At the level of the study: Samples taken during acute and convalescent COVID-19 were collected in the United States, Italy and Spain. PBMCs, B-cell-depleted T cells, or T cells were the source of the cDNA or gDNA that made up the material.

CDR1 SGHNT and CDR2 YENEEA come from the germline V gene. The CDR3 sequence is 16 residues long. The V segment lost 4 bases and the J segment 3 bases; nucleotides outside the gene matches: 2. Original methodology: It was from reference gene primer amplification that nucleated cell counts were estimated. This table comes from immunoSEQ multiplex PCR, and its TCRdb copy is limited to in-frame clones, with some not included. V and J calls and clone size are copied from that table; D and trimming were computed from the DNA. The sample carries 450,000 or so clones, 89% recorded once. The TCR was taken from a man in his late teens or twenties with COVID-19, enrolled during active disease. The chain is built from TRBV11-3 and TRBJ2-1, with 14 nucleotides matching TRBD2. Sequenced sample: peripheral blood. The CDR3 is CASSSGLAGDYNEQFF. As DNA, the CDR3 is TGTGCCAGCAGCTCGGGACTAGCGGGAGACTACAATGAGCAGTTCTTC.